A single sample gave rise to the 10 T cell receptor beta chains below, sequenced in a study of identifying expanded T cells in peripheral blood. Sequenced by immunoSEQ multiplex PCR; TCRdb stores in-frame clones only, minus some. The data show about 97,000 clones, around 90% seen once. Sequencing was carried out using blood. The receptor source for this set is a person between 18 and 75 years old in good health.

The chain carries TRBV9 and TRBJ2-2, with D perhaps given as TRBD1 or TRBD2 (7 bases each). The CDR3 has 13 amino acids. In germline, CDR1 is SGDLS, CDR2 YYNGEE. Trimming took 3 bases from V and 9 from J, leaving 12 bases between them. CDR3 sequence: CASSAGGARELFF. CDR3 sequence (DNA): TGTGCCAGCAGCGCAGGGGGGGCGAGGGAGCTGTTTTTT. The full variable domain, its missing parts supplied by reference TRBV9 and TRBJ2-2, is DSGVTQTPKHLITATGQRVTLRCSPRSGDLSVYWYQQSLDQGLQFLIQYYNGEERAKGNILERFSAQQFPDLHSELNLSSLELGDSALYFCASSAGGARELFFGEGSRLTVL.

The rearrangement joins TRBV7-2 to TRBJ1-2, with D unclear. The V gene lost 1 base and the J gene lost 4 bases, with 13 bases spanning the gap. The CDR3 loop spans 15 amino acids. CDR1 is SGHTA and CDR2 is FQGNSA in the germline V gene. In DNA, the CDR3 is TGTGCCAGCAGCTTAGGCCTAGTCGGAGCCTATGGCTACACCTTC. The encoded protein is CASSLGLVGAYGYTF.

This clone was counted only a few times. The chain carries TRBV7-8 and TRBJ2-5, with TRBD2 matching 10 bases. V lost 1 base, J lost 2 bases, and 10 bases stayed unmatched. The germline V gene has CDR1 SGHVS and CDR2 FQNEAQ. The CDR3 has 18 amino acids. CDR3 sequence: CASSLGTSGVFRQETQYF. The CDR3 DNA sequence: TGTGCCAGCAGCTTAGGAACTAGCGGGGTCTTCCGTCAAGAGACCCAGTACTTC.

The rearrangement joins TRBV29-1 to TRBJ2-5; D not certain. The CDR3 is 13 amino acids. Germline CDR1 is SQVTM and CDR2 is ANQGSEA. Trimming pared 2 bases from V and 4 bases from J, leaving 11 bases between. In DNA form, the CDR3 reads TGCAGCGTTGAAAGGTCTTTCCGAGAGACCCAGTACTTC. Encoded protein: CSVERSFRETQYF.

The genes are TRBV14 and TRBJ1-1, with D hard to call. In germline, CDR1 is SGHDN, CDR2 FVKESK. CDR3 length equals 13 residues. V was trimmed by 0 bases and J by 10 bases, leaving 12 bases between them. The CDR3 nucleotides read TGTGCCAGCAGCCAAGATCTTAGTCCAGGAGCTTTCTTT. This sequence encodes CASSQDLSPGAFF.

The chain carries TRBV13 and TRBJ2-7; TRBD2 might be the D (5 bases). The germline CDR1 and CDR2 sequences are PRHDT and FYEKMQ (reference sequence). The CDR3 spans 17 residues. Between the trimmed V and J ends, which lost 5 bases and 4 bases, there was a span of 24 bases. This CDR3 is CASSEGAPLVGNYEQYF. The CDR3 DNA reads TGTGCCAGCAGCGAAGGCGCCCCACTAGTGGGGAATTACGAGCAGTACTTC.

The gene calls are TRBV7-8 and TRBJ2-7, with D possibly TRBD2 on 7 matching bases. The length of the CDR3 is 16 residues. Germline V gives CDR1 SGHVS, CDR2 FQNEAQ. With 1 base removed from V and 4 bases from J, the gap between germline ends came to 17 bases. The CDR3 DNA sequence: TGTGCCAGCAGCTTAGAGTGGGCGAGGGGGGGGTACGAGCAGTACTTC. It yields the protein CASSLEWARGGYEQYF. Supplemented by reference TRBV7-8 and TRBJ2-7, the full variable domain reads GAGVSQSPRYKVAKRGQDVALRCDPISGHVSLFWYQQALGQGPEFLTYFQNEAQLDKSGLPSDRFFAERPEGSVSTLKIQRTQQEDSAVYLCASSLEWARGGYEQYFGPGTRLTVT.

CDR3 in amino acids: CASSLGQGSTEAFF. The CDR3 DNA reads as TGTGCCAGCAGCTTGGGGCAGGGGAGCACTGAAGCTTTCTTT. This chain connects TRBV5-6 to TRBJ1-1, with D maybe TRBD1 (6 bases). Germline CDR1 and CDR2: SGHDT and YYEEEE. This CDR3 spans 14 amino acids. The germline V and J ends were trimmed by 0 bases and 4 bases, with 10 bases remaining between them.

The chain is built from TRBV28 and TRBJ1-6, with TRBD1 matching 10 bases. Germline values: CDR1 MDHEN, CDR2 SYDVKM. The ends lost 2 bases at V and 12 bases at J; junction bases unmatched: 4. CDR3 length: 14 residues. The CDR3, as DNA: TGTGCCAGCAGTTTAGGGACAGGGGCTATACCCCTCCACTTT. Translating it yields CASSLGTGAIPLHF.

CDR3 sequence reads: CASTGAAETNEKLFF. The CDR3 DNA reads TGTGCCAGCACAGGGGCCGCGGAAACTAATGAAAAACTGTTTTTT. The V call is TRBV7-9, the J call TRBJ1-4, with TRBD1 as a possible D gene (6 bases). The CDR3 sequence is 15 residues long. V lost 7 bases and J 1 base, leaving 13 bases between the germline ends. Germline CDR1 is SEHNR and CDR2 is FQNEAQ (reference sequence).